Shown below are 9 T cell receptor beta chains from a single sample sequenced in a study of T cell responses to AZD1222 COVID-19 vaccine. This table comes from immunoSEQ multiplex PCR, and its TCRdb copy is limited to in-frame clones, with some not included. The sample contains 100,000 or so clones, roughly 82% of which appear only once. The sample was peripheral blood, taken on day 0 of AZD1222 vaccination. The source of these receptors is an adult in good health.

CDR3 loop: CASSHNGANVLTF. CDR3 nucleotide sequence: TGCGCCAGCAGCCACAATGGGGCCAACGTCCTGACTTTC. The chain employs TRBV4-3 and TRBJ2-6; D not certain. Germline V gives CDR1 LGHNA, CDR2 YSLEER. V gave up 3 bases and J gave up 3 bases, with 3 bases separating them. This CDR3 contains 13 residues.

This chain joins TRBV6-2 or TRBV6-3 and TRBJ1-2; D remains ambiguous. With 6 bases removed from V and 0 bases from J, the gap between germline ends came to 17 bases. Germline CDR1 is MNHEY and CDR2 is SVGEGT. The CDR3 covers 16 residues. Here the CDR3 reads CASSLEGTRANYGYTF. As DNA, the CDR3 is TGTGCCAGCAGCTTAGAAGGTACCCGAGCTAACTATGGCTACACCTTC.

The chain couples TRBV5-1 to TRBJ1-1; perhaps TRBD1 as D (5 bases). V gave up 5 bases and J gave up 7 bases, with 18 bases separating them. CDR3 length: 14 residues. Germline V lookup: CDR1 SGHRS, CDR2 YFSETQ. This CDR3 reads CASSPNRPTGEAFF. CDR3 nucleotide sequence: TGCGCCAGCAGTCCAAACAGGCCCACTGGTGAAGCTTTCTTT.

V gene TRBV19 combines with J gene TRBJ1-2; no clear D. V shed 2 bases and J shed 8 bases, with 15 bases lying between them. Germline CDR1 reads LNHDA; CDR2 reads SQIVND (reference sequence). The CDR3 has 14 amino acids. The CDR3, as DNA: TGTGCCAGTAGTATATTAGGGCAGTCGGGGGGCTACACCTTC. Protein: CASSILGQSGGYTF. Variable domain in full (rest from reference TRBV19 and TRBJ1-2): DGGITQSPKYLFRKEGQNVTLSCEQNLNHDAMYWYRQDPGQGLRLIYYSQIVNDFQKGDIAEGYSVSREKKESFPLTVTSAQKNPTAFYLCASSILGQSGGYTFGSGTRLTVV.

The chain uses TRBV11-2 and TRBJ2-1; possible D gene TRBD2, 7 bases. The CDR3 is made up of 15 amino acids. V was trimmed by 8 bases and J by 2 bases, leaving 16 bases between them. Germline lookup yields CDR1 SGHAT and CDR2 FQNNGV. The DNA for the CDR3 is TGTGCCAGCGCACAGGGACTACAAACCTACAATGAGCAGTTCTTC. This encodes CASAQGLQTYNEQFF.

This chain connects TRBV7-2 to TRBJ2-7, with D unclear. CDR1 and CDR2 (germline): SGHTA, FQGNSA. V lost 1 base and J lost 1, with 11 bases in between. This CDR3 has 15 amino acids. The CDR3 reads CASSLDALGSYEQYF. As DNA, the CDR3 is TGTGCCAGCAGCTTAGACGCCCTGGGATCCTACGAGCAGTACTTC.

This clone was seen just once. The same CDR3 can be traced to other DNA sequences in this sample. V usage is TRBV9 and J usage is TRBJ1-1; D is unclear. Germline V gene sequence: CDR1 SGDLS, CDR2 YYNGEE. The CDR3 extends over 14 amino acids. V was clipped by 2 bases and J by 1 base, with 9 bases between them. The CDR3 loop reads CASSVSGGNTEAFF. Here the CDR3 DNA reads TGTGCCAGCAGCGTCTCAGGTGGGAACACTGAAGCTTTCTTT. Variable domain in full (rest from reference TRBV9 and TRBJ1-1): DSGVTQTPKHLITATGQRVTLRCSPRSGDLSVYWYQQSLDQGLQFLIQYYNGEERAKGNILERFSAQQFPDLHSELNLSSLELGDSALYFCASSVSGGNTEAFFGQGTRLTVV.

This clone has more than one count but fewer than ten. The chain combines TRBV7-9 with TRBJ2-1; 11 bases agree with TRBD2. V shed 5 bases, J shed 3 bases, and the junction held 6 bases outside the gene matches. This CDR3 region has 16 residues. Germline V gene lookup returns CDR1 SEHNR and CDR2 FQNEAQ (reference sequence). CDR3 amino acids: CASSQLTSGDYNEQFF. The CDR3 nucleotides are TGTGCCAGCAGCCAATTGACTAGCGGGGACTACAATGAGCAGTTCTTC.

The chain recombines TRBV4-1 with TRBJ1-3; the D is unclear. The germline V and J ends were trimmed by 1 base and 0 bases, with 16 bases remaining between them. Germline lookup yields CDR1 MGHRA and CDR2 YSYEKL. There are 18 residues in the CDR3. CDR3 sequence (DNA): TGCGCCAGCAGCCAAGCTGGGAGCCTTGGGCCCTCTGGAAACACCATATATTTT. Its translation is CASSQAGSLGPSGNTIYF.